Sequencing of this T cell receptor (beta chain) was carried out in a study of T cell clonality in common variable immunodeficiency. Germline CDR1 reads SGHTA; CDR2 reads FQGTGA. V shed 6 bases and J shed 7 bases, with 10 bases lying between them. The CDR3 loop spans 13 amino acids. Sequencing input was equivalent genomic DNA from CVID and controls. Produced via immunoSEQ multiplex PCR; TCRdb's table is partial and in-frame only. The sample totals about 15,000 clones. Study results and caveats: Reportedly, TCR beta sequences from common variable immunodeficiency showed fewer deletions and N-nucleotide insertions.

Turning to this clone: What it binds is not known. The read comes to an end 3 residues before the CDR3 does, leaving the germline J gene to fill in the end.

V and J are TRBV7-3 and TRBJ1-6; D is possibly TRBD1 (5 bases). Sequenced sample: peripheral blood mononuclear cells. This sequence originates from a human donor with common variable immunodeficiency. The DNA read from the CDR3 is TGTGCCAGCAGTCAGGGCGTGAATTCACCC. It specifies CASSQGVNSP. The whole CDR3 sequence is CASSQGVNSPLHF.